This T cell receptor beta chain was sequenced during a study of blood T cell repertoires in COVID-19. The CDR3 sequence is 15 residues long. Trimming stripped 2 bases from V and 6 bases from J, with 14 bases between. Germline CDR1 is LGHNT and CDR2 is FRNRAP. Per the original data handling: From reference gene primer amplification, estimates of nucleated cell counts were derived. The table came from immunoSEQ multiplex PCR; TCRdb's copy has only in-frame clones and leaves some out. V and J calls and clone size come straight from that table; D and trimming were deduced from the DNA. The data contain more than 250,000 clones, approximately 87% of them singletons.

The chain combines TRBV12-5 with TRBJ2-1, with a possible D match to TRBD2 (7 bases). The sample consisted of peripheral blood. The TCR was taken from a man aged 55 to 70 who had recovered from COVID-19. CDR3 nucleotides: TGTGCTAGTGGTTTGTTGGGGGGGCCTTTCAATGAGCAGTTCTTC. Its protein is CASGLLGGPFNEQFF.